The sequence of this T cell receptor beta chain was determined in a study of CD8+ T cells in alopecia areata. Reverse transcription of extracted RNA yielded cDNA, which provided the sequencing template. Only in-frame clones appear in the TCRdb table, and some are missing; sequencing was by immunoSEQ multiplex PCR. The sample records approximately 300,000 clones, roughly 60% being singletons. The treatment denotes: oral pan-JAK inhibitor, 5-10 mg twice daily. In regard to this clone: Its antigen is currently unknown.

The CDR3 has 13 residues. Trimming at V came to 8 bases and at J to 8 bases, leaving 9 bases not matched to a gene. From germline, CDR1 is SEHNR and CDR2 FQNEAQ (reference sequence). Study-wide results and caveats: For patients receiving tofacitinib, scalp clonality and expanded CD8+ clones among the top 100 significantly decreased.

This clonotype originated in a human donor with alopecia areata. The specimen was CD4+ T cells sorted from blood, collected at week 24, from a patient treated with tofacitinib. The V gene is TRBV7-9, the J gene TRBJ1-2, with 9 positions matching TRBD1. The DNA of the CDR3 is TGTGCCAGCGGGAGGGACAGGGCACGGGGCTACACCTTC. Its protein product is CASGRDRARGYTF.